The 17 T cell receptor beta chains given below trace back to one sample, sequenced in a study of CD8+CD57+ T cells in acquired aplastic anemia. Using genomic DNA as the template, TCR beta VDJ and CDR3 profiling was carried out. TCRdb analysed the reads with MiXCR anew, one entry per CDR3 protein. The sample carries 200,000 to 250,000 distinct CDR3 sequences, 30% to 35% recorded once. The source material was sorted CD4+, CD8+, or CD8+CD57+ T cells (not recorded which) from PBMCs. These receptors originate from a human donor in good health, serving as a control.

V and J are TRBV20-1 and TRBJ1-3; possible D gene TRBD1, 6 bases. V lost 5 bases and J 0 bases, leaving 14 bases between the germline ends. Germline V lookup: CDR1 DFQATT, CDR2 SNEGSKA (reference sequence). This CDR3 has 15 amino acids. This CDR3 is CSARTTGRSGNTIYF. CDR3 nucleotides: TGCAGTGCTCGGACGACAGGCCGCTCTGGAAACACCATATATTTT.

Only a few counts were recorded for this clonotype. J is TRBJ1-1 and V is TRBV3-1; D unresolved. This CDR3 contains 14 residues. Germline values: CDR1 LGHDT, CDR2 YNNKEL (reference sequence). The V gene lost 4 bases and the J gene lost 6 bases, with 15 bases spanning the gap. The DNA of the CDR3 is TGTGCCAGCAGCCCACACGGGGATTTCGCTGAAGCTTTCTTT. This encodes CASSPHGDFAEAFF. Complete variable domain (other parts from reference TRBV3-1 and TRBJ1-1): DTAVSQTPKYLVTQMGNDKSIKCEQNLGHDTMYWYKQDSKKFLKIMFSYNNKELIINETVPNRFSPKSPDKAHLNLHINSLELGDSAVYFCASSPHGDFAEAFFGQGTRLTVV.

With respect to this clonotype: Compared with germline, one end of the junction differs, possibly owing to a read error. CDR3 protein: CASSLSPAADTQCF. The DNA of the CDR3 is TGTGCCAGCAGCTTATCCCCGGCCGCAGATACGCAGTGCTTT. The chain recombines TRBV11-1 with TRBJ2-3; D gene ambiguous. Germline CDR1 is SGHAT and CDR2 is FQDESV (reference sequence). The CDR3 spans 14 residues.

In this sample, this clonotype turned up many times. CDR3 sequence reads: CASSVAPGVHSPLHF. The CDR3, as DNA: TGTGCCAGCAGCGTAGCTCCGGGGGTGCATTCACCCCTCCACTTT. This sequence joins TRBV9 and TRBJ1-6; D is perhaps TRBD1 (5 bases). Trimming removed 0 bases from V and 8 bases from J, with 12 bases in between. Germline CDR1 SGDLS, CDR2 YYNGEE. The CDR3 is 15 residues long.

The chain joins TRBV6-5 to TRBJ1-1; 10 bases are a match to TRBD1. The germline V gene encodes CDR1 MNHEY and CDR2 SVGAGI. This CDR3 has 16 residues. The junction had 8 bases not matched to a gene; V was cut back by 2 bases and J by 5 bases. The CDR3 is CASSYALTGGETEAFF. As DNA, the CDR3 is TGTGCCAGCAGTTACGCCCTGACAGGGGGCGAGACTGAAGCTTTCTTT.

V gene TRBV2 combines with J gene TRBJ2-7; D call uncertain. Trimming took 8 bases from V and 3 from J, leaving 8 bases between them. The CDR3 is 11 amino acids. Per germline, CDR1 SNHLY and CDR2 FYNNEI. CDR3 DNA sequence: TGTGCCAGCGGCCGGCTCTACGAGCAGTACTTC. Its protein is CASGRLYEQYF.

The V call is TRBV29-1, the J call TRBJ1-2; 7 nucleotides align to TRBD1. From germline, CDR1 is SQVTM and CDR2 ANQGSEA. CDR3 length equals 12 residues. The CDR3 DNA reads TGCGGCGCTGAAAAGGGGGCGGATGGCTACACCTTC. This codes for CGAEKGADGYTF.

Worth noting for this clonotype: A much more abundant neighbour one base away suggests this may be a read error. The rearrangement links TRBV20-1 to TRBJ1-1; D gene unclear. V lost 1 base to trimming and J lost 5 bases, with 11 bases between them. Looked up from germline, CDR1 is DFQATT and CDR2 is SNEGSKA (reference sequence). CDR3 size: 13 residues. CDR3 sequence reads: CSARGKGGTEAFF. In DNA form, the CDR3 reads TGCAGTGCTAGAGGTAAGGGAGGAACTGAAGCTTTCTTT.

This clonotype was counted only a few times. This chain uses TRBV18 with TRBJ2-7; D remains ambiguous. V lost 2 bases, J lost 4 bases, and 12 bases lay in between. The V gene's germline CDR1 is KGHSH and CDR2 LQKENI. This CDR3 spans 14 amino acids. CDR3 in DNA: TGTGCCAGCTCACCAGAAAACTGGGGATACGAGCAGTACTTC. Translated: CASSPENWGYEQYF.

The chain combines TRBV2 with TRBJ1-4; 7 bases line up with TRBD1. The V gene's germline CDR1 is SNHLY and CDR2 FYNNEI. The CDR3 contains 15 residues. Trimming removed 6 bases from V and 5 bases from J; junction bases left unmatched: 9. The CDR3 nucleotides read TGTGCCAGCAGGGACACCGGGACAGTGAATGAAAAACTGTTTTTT. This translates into CASRDTGTVNEKLFF.

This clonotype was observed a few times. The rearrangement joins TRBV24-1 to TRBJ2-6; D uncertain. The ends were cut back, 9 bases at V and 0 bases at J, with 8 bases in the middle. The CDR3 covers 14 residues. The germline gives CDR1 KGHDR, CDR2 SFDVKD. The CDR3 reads CATQAASGANVLTF. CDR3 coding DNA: TGTGCCACCCAGGCCGCCTCTGGGGCCAACGTCCTGACTTTC.

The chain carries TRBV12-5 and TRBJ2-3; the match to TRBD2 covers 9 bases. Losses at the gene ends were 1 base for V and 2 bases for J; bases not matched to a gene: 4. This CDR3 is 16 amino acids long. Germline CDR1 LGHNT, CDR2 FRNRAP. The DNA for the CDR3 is TGTGCTAGTGGTTTGGCTATAGCGGGAGCCACAGATACGCAGTATTTT. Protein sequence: CASGLAIAGATDTQYF.

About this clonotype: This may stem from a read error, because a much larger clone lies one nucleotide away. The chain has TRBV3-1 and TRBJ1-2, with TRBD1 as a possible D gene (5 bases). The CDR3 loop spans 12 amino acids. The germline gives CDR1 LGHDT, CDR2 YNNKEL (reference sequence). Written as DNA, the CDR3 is TGTGCCAGCAGCCAAGTGGGGCGTGGCCACACCTTC. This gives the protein CASSQVGRGHTF.

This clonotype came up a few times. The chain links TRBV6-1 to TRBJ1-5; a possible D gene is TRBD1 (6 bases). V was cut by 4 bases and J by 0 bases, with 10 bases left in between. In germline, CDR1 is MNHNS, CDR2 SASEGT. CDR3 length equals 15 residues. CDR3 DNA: TGTGCCAGCAGTGTTGTAGGGGGTAGCAATCAGCCCCAGCATTTT. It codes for CASSVVGGSNQPQHF.

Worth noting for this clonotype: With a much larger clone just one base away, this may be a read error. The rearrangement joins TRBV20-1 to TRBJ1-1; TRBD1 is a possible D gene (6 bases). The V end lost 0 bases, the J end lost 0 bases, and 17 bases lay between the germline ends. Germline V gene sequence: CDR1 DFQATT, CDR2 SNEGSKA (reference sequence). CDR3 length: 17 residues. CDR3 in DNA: TGCAGTGCTAGAGATAAACAGGGTGGACCCATGAACACTGAAGCTTTCTTT. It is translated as CSARDKQGGPMNTEAFF.

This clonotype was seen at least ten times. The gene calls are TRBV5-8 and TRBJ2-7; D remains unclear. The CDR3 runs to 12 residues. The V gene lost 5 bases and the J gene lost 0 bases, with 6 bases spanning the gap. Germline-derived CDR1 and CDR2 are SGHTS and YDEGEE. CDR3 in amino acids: CASSFSSYEQYF. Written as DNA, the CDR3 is TGTGCCAGCAGTTTTAGCTCCTACGAGCAGTACTTC. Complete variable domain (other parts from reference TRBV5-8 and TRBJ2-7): EAGVTQSPTHLIKTRGQQATLRCSPISGHTSVYWYQQALGLGLQFLLWYDEGEERNRGNFPPRFSGRQFPNYSSELNVNALELEDSALYLCASSFSSYEQYFGPGTRLTVT.

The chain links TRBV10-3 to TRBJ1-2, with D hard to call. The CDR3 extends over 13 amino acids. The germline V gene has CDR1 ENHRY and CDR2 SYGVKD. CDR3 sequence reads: CVGSTGRFYGYTF. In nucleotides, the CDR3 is TGTGTCGGATCGACCGGACGGTTCTATGGCTACACCTTC.